This T cell receptor (beta chain) comes out of a study of regulatory T cells in long-lasting Graves disease. Time point meaning: newly diagnosed GD, antithyroid drugs for less than 3 months. Following extraction of RNA from PBMCs, that RNA was used to make the TCR library. Arm-PCR of CDR3 regions and iRepertoire HTBI primers were the basis on which TCR beta libraries were built. TCRdb passed the multiplex PCR reads through MiXCR, listing each CDR3 protein once. The table shows hundreds of thousands of distinct CDR3 sequences, with around 15% occurring only once. Trimming took off 6 bases at V and 12 bases at J, with 17 bases between the two ends. The CDR3 runs 12 residues. Germline V gene sequence: CDR1 MDHEN, CDR2 SYDVKM. At least ten counts were recorded for this clonotype. This sample was also put to use in a study of T cells in Graves' hyperthyroidism and ophthalmopathy. From that report: Orbital computed tomography, thyroid ultrasound, serum thyroxine and TRAb, and clinical symptoms together informed the diagnoses.

This sequence joins TRBV28 and TRBJ1-1; possibly TRBD1 for D (5 bases). The TCR comes from a woman aged 35 to 59 with Graves disease. Specimen: peripheral blood mononuclear cells (PBMCs), collected at new diagnosis, from a patient treated with antithyroid drugs. CDR3 protein: CASSPQRKGPFF. For the CDR3, the DNA is TGTGCCAGCAGCCCCCAGAGAAAGGGGCCTTTCTTT.